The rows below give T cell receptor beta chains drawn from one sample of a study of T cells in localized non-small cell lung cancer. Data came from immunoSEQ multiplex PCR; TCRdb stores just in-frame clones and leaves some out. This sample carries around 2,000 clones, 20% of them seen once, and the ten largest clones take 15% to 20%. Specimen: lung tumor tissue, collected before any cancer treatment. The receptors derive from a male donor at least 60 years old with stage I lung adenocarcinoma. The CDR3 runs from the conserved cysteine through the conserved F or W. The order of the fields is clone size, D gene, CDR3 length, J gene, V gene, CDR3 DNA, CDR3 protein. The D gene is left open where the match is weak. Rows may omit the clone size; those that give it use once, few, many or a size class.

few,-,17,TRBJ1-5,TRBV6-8,TGTGCCAGCAGCAACGGATTTGGGGGCGTGGGCAATCAGCCCCAGCATTTT,CASSNGFGGVGNQPQHF
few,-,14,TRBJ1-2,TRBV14,TGTGCCAGCAGCCAAGATGTCAGGGGCGGTGGCTACACCTTC,CASSQDVRGGGYTF
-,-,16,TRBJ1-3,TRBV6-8,TGTGCCAGCAGTTACTCCTTACCCGATTCTGGAAACACCATATATTTT,CASSYSLPDSGNTIYF
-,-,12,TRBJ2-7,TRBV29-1,TGCAGCGTTGAAGGGCGAACCTACGAGCAGTACTTC,CSVEGRTYEQYF
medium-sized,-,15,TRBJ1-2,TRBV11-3,TGTGCCAGCAGCTTGCCACAGGGCGAGCCCTATGGCTACACCTTC,CASSLPQGEPYGYTF
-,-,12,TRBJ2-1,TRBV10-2,TGCGCCAGCAGTAGGGACTTTCGTGAGCAGTTCTTC,CASSRDFREQFF
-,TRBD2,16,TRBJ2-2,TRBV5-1,TGCGCCAGCAGCTGGGCGGGACTAGCGGGAACCGGGGAGCTGTTTTTT,CASSWAGLAGTGELFF
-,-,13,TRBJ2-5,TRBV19,TGTGCCAGTAGCCCCGACGGAGGAGAGACCCAGTACTTC,CASSPDGGETQYF
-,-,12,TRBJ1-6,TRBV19,TGTGCCTCGGCAGGGTATAATTCACCCCTCCACTTT,CASAGYNSPLHF
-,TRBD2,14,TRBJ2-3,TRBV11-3,TGTGCCAGCAGCCACGCGGGGGTCACAGATACGCAGTATTTT,CASSHAGVTDTQYF
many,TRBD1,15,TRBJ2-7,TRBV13,TGTGCCAGCAGCTTAGGAAGACAGGGGGCGGACGAGCAGTACTTC,CASSLGRQGADEQYF
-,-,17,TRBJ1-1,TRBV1,TGCGCCAGCAGCCAAGATCTAGGGCGGGACCCCAGCACTGAAGCTTTCTTT,CASSQDLGRDPSTEAFF
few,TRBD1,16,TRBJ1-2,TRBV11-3,TGTGCCAGCAGCTTTGACTGGGACAGGGAGGTCTATGGCTACACCTTC,CASSFDWDREVYGYTF
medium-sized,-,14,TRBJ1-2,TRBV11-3,TGTGCCAGCAGCTTGGCCGTGGGGAGCTATGGCTACACCTTC,CASSLAVGSYGYTF
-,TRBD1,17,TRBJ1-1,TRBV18,TGTGCCAGCTCGGCGAGGTCGGGACAGGGGCTTGACACTGAAGCTTTCTTT,CASSARSGQGLDTEAFF
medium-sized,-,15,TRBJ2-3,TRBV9,TGTGCCAGCATCTTTGATGGGGGTAGTACAGATACGCAGTATTTT,CASIFDGGSTDTQYF
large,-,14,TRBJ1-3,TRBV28,TGTGCCAGCAGTTTCCCAGACCCTGGAAACACCATATATTTT,CASSFPDPGNTIYF
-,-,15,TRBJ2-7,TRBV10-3,TGTGCCATCAGTGAGCAAGGGAATACGCTCGGTGAGCAGTACTTC,CAISEQGNTLGEQYF
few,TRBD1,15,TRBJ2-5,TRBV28,TGTGCCAGCAGTTTGGGGACAGGCTCCGCGTGGACCCAGTACTTC,CASSLGTGSAWTQYF
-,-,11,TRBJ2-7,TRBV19,TGTGCCAGTAGTATGAGTCACGAGCAGTACTTC,CASSMSHEQYF
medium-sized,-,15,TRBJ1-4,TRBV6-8,TGTGCCAGCACACACCGGTGGCCCGGAGGGATCAAACTGTTTTTT,CASTHRWPGGIKLFF
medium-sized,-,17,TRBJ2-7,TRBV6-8,TGTGCCAGCAGTTACTCGATGAGGGCGGCCCGGGGCTACGAGCAGTACTTC,CASSYSMRAARGYEQYF
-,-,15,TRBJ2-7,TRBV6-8,TGTGCCAGCAGTTACTCGGCAGACTCGCCCTACGAGCAGTACTTC,CASSYSADSPYEQYF
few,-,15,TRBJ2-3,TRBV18,TGTGCCAGCTCACCAGCGGGACTGAGCACAGATACGCAGTATTTT,CASSPAGLSTDTQYF
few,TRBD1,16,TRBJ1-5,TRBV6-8,TGTGCCAGCAGTTCACCGACAGGGAATAGCAATCAGCCCCAGCATTTT,CASSSPTGNSNQPQHF
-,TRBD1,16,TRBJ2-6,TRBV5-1,TGCGCCAGCAGCCGGGGACAGGAAGCTGGGGCCAACGTCCTGACTTTC,CASSRGQEAGANVLTF
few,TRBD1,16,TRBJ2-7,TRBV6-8,TGTGCCAGCAGTTACCGACCCACAGGGGGCTCCTACGAGCAGTACTTC,CASSYRPTGGSYEQYF